This T cell receptor (beta chain) was captured in a study of blood T cell repertoires in COVID-19. Study at large: The United States, Italy and Spain provided the acute and convalescent COVID-19 samples. Sample material is recorded as cDNA or gDNA derived from T cells, B-cell-depleted T cells, or PBMCs.

Original processing methods: Counts of nucleated cells, estimated from reference gene primer amplification, were obtained. Repertoires were generated with immunoSEQ multiplex PCR, while TCRdb's copy carries only in-frame clones and drops some. Clone size and V and J calls were adopted from that table, with D and trimming inferred from the DNA. The sample yields about 80,000 clones, nearly 90% seen once. Germline lookup yields CDR1 MNHEY and CDR2 SVGAGI. V lost 7 bases and J lost 3, with 12 bases in between. The CDR3 sequence is 14 residues long. This TCR derives from a man in his 70s with acute or convalescent COVID-19. The chain uses TRBV6-5 and TRBJ2-2; D is perhaps TRBD1 (6 bases). The sample consisted of peripheral blood. The CDR3 nucleotides read TGTGCCAGCACCAGAAACAGGGACACCGGGGAGCTGTTTTTT. Its translation is CASTRNRDTGELFF.